In its sample, the clone carrying this TCR beta chain was seen once. The data originate from a study of blood T cell repertoires in COVID-19. On the study more broadly: The samples span acute and convalescent COVID-19 from the United States, Italy and Spain. In each case, the material was cDNA or gDNA derived from T cells, B-cell-depleted T cells, or PBMCs.

Original processing notes: Reference gene primer amplification yielded estimated nucleated cell counts. The protocol was immunoSEQ multiplex PCR, while the TCRdb copy is restricted to in-frame clones and leaves out a portion. That table gives V, J and clone size, and the DNA gave D and trimming. The sample holds 25,000 to 35,000 clones, around 87% seen once. Germline values: CDR1 SGHAT, CDR2 FQNNGV. V gave up 2 bases and J gave up 8 bases; unmatched junction bases: 2. This CDR3 is built from 12 residues. Sequencing used peripheral blood. This sequence originates from a human donor in a cohort sampled during active COVID-19. This chain uses TRBV11-2 with TRBJ1-2, with 7 bases matching TRBD1. The CDR3 DNA reads TGTGCCAGCAGCTTACGACAGGGAGGCTACACCTTC. Its translation: CASSLRQGGYTF.